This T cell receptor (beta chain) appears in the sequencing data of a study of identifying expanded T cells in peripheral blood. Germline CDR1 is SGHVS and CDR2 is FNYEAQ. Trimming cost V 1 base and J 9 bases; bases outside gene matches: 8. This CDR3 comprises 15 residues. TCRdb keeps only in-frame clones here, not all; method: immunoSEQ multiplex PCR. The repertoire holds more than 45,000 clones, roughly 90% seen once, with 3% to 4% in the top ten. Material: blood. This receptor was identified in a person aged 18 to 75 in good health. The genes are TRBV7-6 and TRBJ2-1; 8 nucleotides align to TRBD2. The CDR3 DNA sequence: TGTGCCAGCAGCTTAGTTACGGGAGGGTTCAGTGAGCAGTTCTTC. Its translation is CASSLVTGGFSEQFF.